This passage covers 24 T cell receptor beta chains from one sample sequenced in a study of T cells in Graves' hyperthyroidism and ophthalmopathy. There were TCR beta CDR3 regions amplified from RNA transcripts. HTBI primers were used for first-round RT-PCR of the TCR CDR3. TCRdb used MiXCR to reprocess the multiplex PCR reads, holding one entry per CDR3 protein. The sample contains over 400,000 distinct CDR3 sequences, approximately 22% of which appear only once. The sequencing input was blood. The receptor set was obtained from a woman aged 70-85 years with Graves' ophthalmopathy.

Worth noting for this clonotype: One base away lies a much larger clone, so this may be a sequencing read error. The chain recombines TRBV11-2 with TRBJ2-5; D gene ambiguous. V lost 10 bases and J lost 1, with 13 bases in between. Germline assignment: CDR1 SGHAT and CDR2 FQNNGV. The CDR3 is made up of 13 amino acids. CDR3 sequence: CANSDGFQETQYF. In DNA, the CDR3 is TGTGCCAACAGTGACGGATTCCAAGAGACCCAGTACTTC.

V is TRBV5-1 and J is TRBJ2-2; perhaps TRBD2 as D (5 bases). This CDR3 spans 14 amino acids. V lost 2 bases to trimming and J lost 0 bases, with 5 bases between them. From germline, CDR1 is SGHRS and CDR2 YFSETQ. CDR3 sequence: CASSFGANTGELFF. The DNA of the CDR3 is TGCGCCAGCAGCTTCGGGGCGAACACCGGGGAGCTGTTTTTT.

In DNA form, the CDR3 reads TGTGCCAGCCGCCTGTCCGGGAGCATGAACACTGAAGCTTTCTTT. This encodes CASRLSGSMNTEAFF. The chain employs TRBV5-6 and TRBJ1-1; D unresolved. V was clipped by 7 bases and J by 0 bases, with 16 bases between them. CDR3 size: 15 residues. Germline assignment: CDR1 SGHDT and CDR2 YYEEEE. The full variable domain, its missing parts supplied by reference TRBV5-6 and TRBJ1-1, is DAGVTQSPTHLIKTRGQQVTLRCSPKSGHDTVSWYQQALGQGPQFIFQYYEEEERQRGNFPDRFSGHQFPNYSSELNVNALLLGDSALYLCASRLSGSMNTEAFFGQGTRLTVV.

The chain joins TRBV4-3 to TRBJ1-1; a possible D gene is TRBD1 (5 bases). Germline assignment: CDR1 LGHNA and CDR2 YSLEER. The CDR3 sequence is 13 residues long. V was cut by 4 bases and J by 4 bases, with 10 bases left in between. This CDR3 is CASSPGLGTEAFF. CDR3 nucleotide sequence: TGCGCCAGCAGCCCAGGGCTAGGCACTGAAGCTTTCTTT.

This clonotype came up many times. V gene TRBV11-3 combines with J gene TRBJ2-3; no clear D. CDR3 size: 12 residues. The germline gives CDR1 SGHNT, CDR2 YENEEA. The ends were cut back, 6 bases at V and 2 bases at J, with 6 bases in the middle. Here the CDR3 reads CASRADTDTQYF. Written as DNA, the CDR3 is TGTGCCAGCAGGGCAGACACAGATACGCAGTATTTT.

This clonotype was picked up a small number of times. The chain joins TRBV20-1 to TRBJ2-7; 11 nucleotides agree with TRBD2. Germline CDR1 and CDR2: DFQATT and SNEGSKA (reference sequence). V dropped 1 base and J dropped 4; count of bases not matched to a gene: 6. The CDR3 consists of 15 residues. The CDR3 spells CSARGLTSGNYEQYF. DNA of the CDR3: TGCAGTGCTAGAGGGTTGACTAGCGGGAATTACGAGCAGTACTTC.

There are a few counts of this clonotype. The chain uses TRBV7-2 and TRBJ1-6; 7 nucleotides agree with TRBD1. The length of the CDR3 is 16 residues. Trimming at V came to 5 bases and at J to 3 bases, leaving 7 bases not matched to a gene. CDR1 is SGHTA and CDR2 is FQGNSA in the germline V gene. CDR3 sequence (DNA): TGTGCCAGCAGCCCACGGGGACAGCTCTATAATTCACCCCTCCACTTT. Its translation is CASSPRGQLYNSPLHF.

This clonotype occurred a few times. The genes are TRBV20-1 and TRBJ2-7; D might be TRBD1 (8 bases). The V gene's germline CDR1 is DFQATT and CDR2 SNEGSKA (reference sequence). V lost 1 base to trimming and J lost 4 bases, with 14 bases between them. CDR3 length: 14 amino acids. CDR3: CSARGTGRDYEQYF. CDR3 DNA: TGCAGTGCTAGAGGGACAGGGAGGGATTACGAGCAGTACTTC.

The rearrangement links TRBV5-4 to TRBJ1-1; D unclear. The length of the CDR3 is 14 residues. Germline assignment: CDR1 SGHNT and CDR2 YYREEE (reference sequence). Deletions cut 0 bases from V and 0 bases from J, with 6 bases between. The CDR3 nucleotides are TGTGCCAGCAGCTTGGAACAGTTGAACACTGAAGCTTTCTTT. Translation: CASSLEQLNTEAFF.

This clonotype has more than one count but fewer than ten. The genes are TRBV5-4 and TRBJ1-5; D gene unclear. The V gene lost 5 bases and the J gene lost 1 base, with 10 bases spanning the gap. The CDR3 covers 14 residues. Germline assignment: CDR1 SGHNT and CDR2 YYREEE (reference sequence). The CDR3 DNA follows: TGTGCCAGCAGTGTCTTTGGGAGCAATCAGCCCCAGCATTTT. Its translation is CASSVFGSNQPQHF.

Only a few counts were recorded for this clonotype. This rearrangement joins TRBV11-3 to TRBJ1-1; no definite D call. The CDR3 length is 13 residues. From germline, CDR1 is SGHNT and CDR2 YENEEA. Trimming removed 0 bases at V and 4 bases at J, with 6 bases between. The CDR3: CASSLDFSTEAFF. Here the CDR3 DNA reads TGTGCCAGCAGCTTAGACTTTTCCACTGAAGCTTTCTTT.

This clonotype was counted only a few times. The chain joins TRBV6-5 to TRBJ1-3; D not resolved. Trimming took off 4 bases at V and 6 bases at J, with 10 bases between the two ends. There are 13 residues in the CDR3. CDR1 and CDR2 (germline): MNHEY, SVGAGI. The CDR3 nucleotides are TGTGCCAGCAGTTCTCGAGCGGAAAACACCATATATTTT. Translating it yields CASSSRAENTIYF.

In DNA, the CDR3 is TGTGCCAGTAGTATAGCGACAGTGGGGGGCAACATTCAGTACTTC. Translated: CASSIATVGGNIQYF. The chain couples TRBV19 to TRBJ2-4; possibly TRBD1 or TRBD2 for D (6 bases each). This CDR3 contains 15 residues. Trimming removed 1 base at V and 7 bases at J, with 14 bases between. Germline V gene lookup returns CDR1 LNHDA and CDR2 SQIVND (reference sequence).

This clonotype has at least ten counts. The rearrangement links TRBV27 to TRBJ1-2; D remains unclear. Trimming took off 6 bases at V and 8 bases at J, with 19 bases between the two ends. CDR1 is MNHEY, CDR2 SMNVEV, per germline (reference sequence). The CDR3 length is 14 residues. CDR3 in amino acids: CASSATSSGKGYTF. The CDR3 DNA follows: TGTGCCAGCAGCGCGACCTCGAGTGGGAAAGGCTACACCTTC.

The rearrangement joins TRBV30 to TRBJ2-3, with 10 bases lining up with TRBD1. CDR3 length: 15 amino acids. In germline, CDR1 is GTSNPN, CDR2 SVGIG (reference sequence). V lost 4 bases and J lost 4; bases outside the gene matches: 8. CDR3 sequence (DNA): TGTGCCTGGACCGCCGGGACAGGGGTAGCAGATACGCAGTATTTT. It yields the protein CAWTAGTGVADTQYF.

The rearrangement links TRBV7-6 to TRBJ2-7, with no clear D. V was cut by 3 bases and J by 6 bases, with 15 bases left in between. Germline CDR1 reads SGHVS; CDR2 reads FNYEAQ. There are 14 residues in the CDR3. The CDR3 nucleotides are TGTGCCAGCAGCTTGGGCCGGGCCTCCACCGAGCAGTACTTC. It specifies CASSLGRASTEQYF.

V and J are TRBV14 and TRBJ2-7; TRBD1 is a possible D gene (7 bases). Germline V gene sequence: CDR1 SGHDN, CDR2 FVKESK. V gave up 1 base and J gave up 2 bases, with 12 bases separating them. The CDR3 consists of 15 residues. The CDR3 is CASSQVGRGAYEQYF. For the CDR3, the DNA is TGTGCCAGCAGCCAAGTGGGCAGGGGGGCCTACGAGCAGTACTTC.

This clonotype came up many times. V usage is TRBV12-3 or TRBV12-4 and J usage is TRBJ1-2, with TRBD1 identical over 9 bases. V was pared by 6 bases and J by 6 bases, with 5 bases of the junction left unmatched. The CDR3 has 13 amino acids. Here the CDR3 DNA reads TGTGCCAGCAGCACGGGACAGGGAAATGGCTACACCTTC. It specifies CASSTGQGNGYTF.

The rearrangement joins TRBV20-1 to TRBJ1-1; D unclear. This CDR3 is 14 amino acids long. CDR1 is DFQATT, CDR2 SNEGSKA, per germline (reference sequence). V was cut by 0 bases and J by 3 bases, with 11 bases left in between. This chain's CDR3 is CSARERTADTEAFF. The CDR3 DNA follows: TGCAGTGCTAGAGAAAGGACGGCTGACACTGAAGCTTTCTTT.

This clonotype was counted ten times or more. The chain couples TRBV2 to TRBJ2-5; TRBD2 is a possible D gene (6 bases). The CDR3 length is 13 residues. Germline CDR1 SNHLY, CDR2 FYNNEI. V dropped 3 bases and J dropped 4 bases, with 9 bases sitting between them. CDR3 sequence reads: CASSDLGGETQYF. CDR3 DNA: TGTGCCAGCAGTGACCTGGGGGGAGAGACCCAGTACTTC.

This clonotype has just a few counts. This chain joins TRBV12-3 or TRBV12-4 and TRBJ2-1, with D tentatively TRBD2 (5 bases). Trimming stripped 8 bases from V and 5 bases from J, with 19 bases between. This CDR3 has 15 residues. The CDR3 is CASLPWPAGDNEQFF. CDR3 in DNA: TGTGCCAGCCTCCCTTGGCCGGCCGGGGACAATGAGCAGTTCTTC.

V gene TRBV12-3 or TRBV12-4 combines with J gene TRBJ2-1; 7 bases match TRBD1. Trimming cost V 6 bases and J 7 bases; bases outside gene matches: 15. CDR3 length: 16 amino acids. CDR3 residues: CASRPQGRFLANEQFF. In DNA form, the CDR3 reads TGTGCCAGCAGACCACAGGGGCGGTTTTTGGCGAATGAGCAGTTCTTC.

This clonotype was observed a handful of times. The chain joins TRBV27 to TRBJ1-1; D is possibly TRBD1 (6 bases). Germline V CDR1 and CDR2: MNHEY, SMNVEV (reference sequence). The CDR3 runs to 12 residues. Trimming stripped 11 bases from V and 1 base from J, with 11 bases between. The CDR3 coding sequence is TGTGCCGTCAGGGGCGGGAACACTGAAGCTTTCTTT. The encoded protein is CAVRGGNTEAFF.

Only a few counts were recorded for this clonotype. The chain uses TRBV3-1 and TRBJ1-1, with D hard to call. With 0 bases removed from V and 5 bases from J, the gap between germline ends came to 10 bases. This CDR3 is built from 14 residues. Germline V gene lookup returns CDR1 LGHDT and CDR2 YNNKEL (reference sequence). The CDR3 protein is CASSQDLGRTEAFF. The CDR3 DNA follows: TGTGCCAGCAGCCAAGATCTGGGCCGGACTGAAGCTTTCTTT.